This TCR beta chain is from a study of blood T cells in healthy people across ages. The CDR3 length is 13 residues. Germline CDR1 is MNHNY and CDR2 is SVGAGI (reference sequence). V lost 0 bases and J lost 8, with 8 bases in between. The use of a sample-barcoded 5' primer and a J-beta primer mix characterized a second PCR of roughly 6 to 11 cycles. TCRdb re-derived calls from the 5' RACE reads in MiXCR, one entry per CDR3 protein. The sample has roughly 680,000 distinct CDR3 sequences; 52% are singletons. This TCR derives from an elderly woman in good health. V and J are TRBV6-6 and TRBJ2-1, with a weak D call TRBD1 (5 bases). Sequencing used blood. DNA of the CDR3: TGTGCCAGCAGTTACTCCAGGGTAGATGAGCAGTTCTTC. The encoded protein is CASSYSRVDEQFF.